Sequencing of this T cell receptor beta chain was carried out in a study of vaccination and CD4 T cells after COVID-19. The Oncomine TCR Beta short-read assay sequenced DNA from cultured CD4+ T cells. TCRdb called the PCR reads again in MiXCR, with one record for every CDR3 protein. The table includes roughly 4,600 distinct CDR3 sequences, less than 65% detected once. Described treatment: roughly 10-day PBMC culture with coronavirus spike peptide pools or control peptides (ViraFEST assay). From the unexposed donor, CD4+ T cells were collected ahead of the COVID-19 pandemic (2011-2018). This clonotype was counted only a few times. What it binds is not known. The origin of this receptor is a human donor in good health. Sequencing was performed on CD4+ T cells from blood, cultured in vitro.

CDR3 in DNA: TGTACTCGGCCTCCTAACTATGGCTACACCTTC. It translates to CTRPPNYGYTF. The chain links TRBV5-3 to TRBJ1-2; D is undetermined. TRBV5-3 is marked as an open reading frame, function uncertain. The CDR3 is 11 residues long.